Below are 13 T cell receptor beta chains sequenced from a single sample in a study of tumor and adjacent non-tumor tissue in lung cancer. This sample's RNA came from whole unsorted tissue. This non-tumor lung sample came from over 3 cm beyond the tumor edge. Three rounds of nested PCR, following a modified ARM-PCR protocol, produced the TCRbeta library. Each CDR3 protein is one row after TCRdb ran MiXCR on the multiplex PCR reads. The sample consists of approximately 120,000 distinct CDR3 sequences, about 63% of them appearing once. The sequenced sample consisted of distant non-tumor lung tissue. The receptors come from a man in his 60s with non-small cell lung cancer.

Concerning this clonotype: A junction boundary mismatches the germline segment, possibly from a read error. The chain uses TRBV10-3 and TRBJ1-3; a possible D gene is TRBD1 (5 bases). The germline V gene has CDR1 ENHRY and CDR2 SYGVKD. CDR3 length: 17 amino acids. The CDR3 sequence is CAISDPTEVSSGNTIYF. CDR3 bases: TGTGCCATCAGTGACCCGACAGAGGTGAGCTCTGGGAACACCATATATTTT.

Points on this clonotype: One junction end disagrees with the germline gene, perhaps due to a read error. The rearrangement links TRBV6-5 to TRBJ1-1; 9 nucleotides align to TRBD1. The length of the CDR3 is 16 residues. Germline V gives CDR1 MNHEY, CDR2 SVGAGI. The CDR3 loop is CASSSPRDRERTEALF. The CDR3 DNA follows: TGTGCCAGCAGTTCCCCAAGGGACAGGGAGCGTACTGAAGCTCTCTTT.

Regarding this clonotype: The junction departs from the called germline gene at one end, perhaps through a read error. The V gene is TRBV29-1, the J gene TRBJ2-1; D remains ambiguous. This CDR3 contains 16 residues. Per the germline V gene, CDR1 is SQVTM and CDR2 is ANQGSEA. The CDR3 region is CSANEATHDGMGEQLF. DNA for the CDR3: TGCAGCGCTAACGAGGCCACACATGATGGCATGGGTGAGCAGCTCTTC.

Turning to this clonotype: The junction departs from germline at one end; a sequencing error may be responsible. The chain uses TRBV12-3 or TRBV12-4 and TRBJ2-7; D possibly uses TRBD1 or TRBD2 (6 bases each). The CDR3 has 13 residues. CDR3 sequence (DNA): TGTGCCTGCAGACGGGGGCAATCCTATGAGCAGTACTTC. Translation gives CACRRGQSYEQYF.

The chain has TRBV20-1 and TRBJ2-2; TRBD2 aligns across 8 bases. V shed 5 bases, J shed 2 bases, and the junction held 16 bases outside the gene matches. The length of the CDR3 is 18 residues. CDR1 is DFQATT, CDR2 SNEGSKA, per germline (reference sequence). The CDR3 protein is CSALPSGSGGLNTGELFF. For the CDR3, the DNA is TGCAGTGCTTTGCCCTCCGGCAGCGGGGGCCTCAACACCGGGGAGCTGTTTTTT.

The chain carries TRBV6-5 and TRBJ1-5; D not certain. Deletions cut 6 bases from V and 2 bases from J, with 11 bases between. Germline V gene sequence: CDR1 MNHEY, CDR2 SVGAGI. This CDR3 is 14 amino acids long. The CDR3 sequence: CASSGPKGNQPQHF. Here the CDR3 DNA reads TGTGCCAGCAGCGGGCCAAAAGGCAATCAGCCCCAGCATTTT.

This clonotype was picked up many times. The chain couples TRBV13 to TRBJ2-3, with D possibly called TRBD1 or TRBD2 (5 bases each). The CDR3 length is 17 residues. Germline V gene lookup returns CDR1 PRHDT and CDR2 FYEKMQ (reference sequence). V was trimmed by 3 bases and J by 2 bases, leaving 18 bases between them. The DNA for the CDR3 is TGTGCCAGCAGCTTGGCCGGGACCCCGAGCGACACAGATACGCAGTATTTT. Translation gives CASSLAGTPSDTDTQYF. Full variable domain (rest looked up from reference TRBV13 and TRBJ2-3): AAGVIQSPRHLIKEKRETATLKCYPIPRHDTVYWYQQGPGQDPQFLISFYEKMQSDKGSIPDRFSAQQFSDYHSELNMSSLELGDSALYFCASSLAGTPSDTDTQYFGPGTRLTVL.

This clonotype has just a few counts. A much larger clone sits a single nucleotide away, making a read error possible. The rearrangement links TRBV6-6 to TRBJ1-2; TRBD1 might be the D (6 bases). CDR1 and CDR2 from the germline V gene are MNHNY and SVGAGI (reference sequence). With 6 bases removed from V and 3 bases from J, the gap between germline ends came to 17 bases. This CDR3 has 15 residues. The CDR3 DNA follows: TGTGCCAGCAGATCCTCCGGGACACCTGACTATGGCTACACCTTC. Amino acid sequence: CASRSSGTPDYGYTF.

V and J are TRBV12-3 or TRBV12-4 and TRBJ1-2; unclear D gene. There are 13 residues in the CDR3. V lost 8 bases to trimming and J lost 7 bases, with 17 bases between them. CDR3 in DNA: TGTGCCAGCGCTCTTAGCCTGCATGGTGGCTACACCTTC. Translated: CASALSLHGGYTF.

The rearrangement links TRBV6-6 to TRBJ2-3; D possibly corresponds to TRBD2 (5 bases). The CDR3 sequence is 16 residues long. Germline-derived CDR1 and CDR2 are MNHNY and SVGAGI (reference sequence). V was clipped by 5 bases and J by 15 bases, with 30 bases between them. DNA for the CDR3: TGTGCCAGCAGTAATTCGACCAGAGGGCTTACAGATATGCATTATTTT. Translating gives CASSNSTRGLTDMHYF.

The table lists this clonotype with many counts. V usage is TRBV6-1 and J usage is TRBJ2-1, with TRBD2 matching 11 bases. V lost 4 bases and J lost 9; bases outside the gene matches: 14. There are 17 residues in the CDR3. CDR1 MNHNS and CDR2 SASEGT come from the germline V gene. CDR3 DNA: TGTGCCAGCAGTGCCGGGACTAGCGGTTACCCAGGGACTGAGCAGTTCTTC. Protein sequence: CASSAGTSGYPGTEQFF.

About this clonotype itself: The CDR3 end shows no conserved phenylalanine or tryptophan, and so a read error is likely. The CDR3 nucleotides read TGTGCCAGCAGCTTAGACATTAAAGAGACCCAGTACATC. Its protein is CASSLDIKETQYI. The rearrangement links TRBV11-2 to TRBJ2-5; D not certain. V lost 0 bases to trimming and J lost 3 bases, with 5 bases between them. This CDR3 spans 13 amino acids. Germline V gene sequence: CDR1 SGHAT, CDR2 FQNNGV.

To note about this clonotype: A read error may produce the germline difference seen at one junction end. The J gene is TRBJ2-5, the V gene TRBV11-2, with TRBD2 identical over 8 bases. Germline assignment: CDR1 SGHAT and CDR2 FQNNGV. The CDR3 runs to 16 residues. The CDR3 is CGSSQTPGGGKETQYF. CDR3 in DNA: TGTGGCAGCAGCCAAACTCCTGGCGGGGGGAAAGAGACCCAGTACTTC.